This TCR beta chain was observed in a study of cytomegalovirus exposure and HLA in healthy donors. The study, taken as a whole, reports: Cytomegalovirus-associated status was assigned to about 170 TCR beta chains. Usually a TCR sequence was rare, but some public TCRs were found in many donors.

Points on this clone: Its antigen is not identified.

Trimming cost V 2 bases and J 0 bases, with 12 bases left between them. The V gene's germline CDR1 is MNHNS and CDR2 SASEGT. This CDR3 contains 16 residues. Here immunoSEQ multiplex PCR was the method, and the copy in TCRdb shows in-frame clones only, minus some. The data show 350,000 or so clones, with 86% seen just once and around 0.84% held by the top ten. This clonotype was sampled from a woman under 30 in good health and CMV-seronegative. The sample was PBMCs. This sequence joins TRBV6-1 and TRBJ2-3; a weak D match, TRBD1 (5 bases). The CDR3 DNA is TGTGCCAGCAGTGAACTAGGGGCAGCCAGCACAGATACGCAGTATTTT. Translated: CASSELGAASTDTQYF.